This T cell receptor beta chain was recovered during a study of blood T cell repertoires in COVID-19. This table comes from immunoSEQ multiplex PCR, and its TCRdb copy is limited to in-frame clones, with some not included. The top ten hold roughly 8.5% of the sample, which has 490,000 or so clones, roughly nine tenths seen once. The cohort comprised adults aged about 18 to 100 years residing in about two dozen US areas. This CDR3 is built from 18 residues. Germline loops: CDR1 KGHSH, CDR2 LQKENI. Between the trimmed V and J ends, which lost 6 bases and 1 base, there was a span of 19 bases. The clonotype originates from an older woman who had recovered from COVID-19. The sample was PBMCs or T cells enriched from blood (not recorded which). The chain links TRBV18 to TRBJ2-6, with D perhaps matching TRBD2 (5 bases). CDR3 region: CASSPLPPGGSGANVLTF. As DNA, the CDR3 is TGTGCCAGCTCTCCCTTGCCCCCAGGCGGGTCTGGGGCCAACGTCCTGACTTTC.